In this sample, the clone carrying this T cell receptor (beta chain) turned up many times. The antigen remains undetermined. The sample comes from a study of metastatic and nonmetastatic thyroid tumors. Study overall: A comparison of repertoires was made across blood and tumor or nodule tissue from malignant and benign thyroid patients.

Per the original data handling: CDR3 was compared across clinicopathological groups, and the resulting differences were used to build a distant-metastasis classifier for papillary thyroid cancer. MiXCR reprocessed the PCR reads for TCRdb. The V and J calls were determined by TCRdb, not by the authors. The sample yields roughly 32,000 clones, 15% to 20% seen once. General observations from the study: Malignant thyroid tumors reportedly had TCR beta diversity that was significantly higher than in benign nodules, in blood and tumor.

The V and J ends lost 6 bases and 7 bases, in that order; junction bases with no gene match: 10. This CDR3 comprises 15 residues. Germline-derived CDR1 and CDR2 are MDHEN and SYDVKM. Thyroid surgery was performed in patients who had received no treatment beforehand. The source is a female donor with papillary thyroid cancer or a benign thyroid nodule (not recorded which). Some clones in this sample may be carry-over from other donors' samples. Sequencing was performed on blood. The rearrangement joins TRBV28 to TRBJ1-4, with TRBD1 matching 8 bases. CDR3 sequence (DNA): TGTGCCAGCAGCTTTCCAGGGGGCGAGGGTGAAAAACTGTTTTTT. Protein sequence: CASSFPGGEGEKLFF. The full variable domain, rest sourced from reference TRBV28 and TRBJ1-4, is DVKVTQSSRYLVKRTGEKVFLECVQDMDHENMFWYRQDPGLGLRLIYFSYDVKMKEKGDIPEGYSVSREKKERFSLILESASTNQTSMYLCASSFPGGEGEKLFFGSGTQLSVL.